Included here is one TCR beta chain sequence, with context. This sample is part of a study of blood T cell repertoires in COVID-19. The table came from immunoSEQ multiplex PCR; TCRdb's copy has only in-frame clones and leaves some out. This sample has around 100,000 clones, with around 90% found just once. CDR1 SQVTM and CDR2 ANQGSEA come from the germline V gene. This CDR3 comprises 15 residues. J was trimmed by 5 bases and V by 4 bases; bases with no gene match: 6. The sequenced sample consisted of peripheral blood. The gene calls are TRBV29-1 and TRBJ2-5, with TRBD2 identical over 14 bases. This TCR derives from a man aged 45-65 years with active COVID-19. This CDR3 is CSVAPTSGGAETQYF. The CDR3 DNA follows: TGCAGCGTTGCGCCGACTAGCGGGGGGGCGGAGACCCAGTACTTC.